This TCR beta chain was identified during a study of T cell repertoires in cytomegalovirus infection. The overall study: TCR beta signatures that were public indicated CMV infection and matching HLA type. Study-wide points: Within the response measured ex vivo, HLA-C-restricted CMV-specific TCR beta clonotypes were dominant. Carriage of CMV together with the relevant HLA was identifiable through cumulative public TCR beta family frequency.

TCRdb fed the reads into MiXCR, producing one record per CDR3 protein. The sample consists of around 290,000 distinct CDR3 sequences, about 25% of them appearing once. This clonotype was detected a few times. The antigen remains undetermined. Germline V gives CDR1 MDHEN, CDR2 SYDVKM. The CDR3 has 15 residues. Trimming removed 7 bases from V and 4 bases from J; junction bases left unmatched: 6. The sequenced material came from PBMCs. J is TRBJ2-6 and V is TRBV28; 8 positions match TRBD2. The TCR originated in a human donor in good health (CMV status not recorded). Some clones in this sample may be carry-over from other donors' samples. DNA for the CDR3: TGTGCCAGCACCTCCGGGGGGGTCGGGGCCAACGTCCTGACTTTC. Protein: CASTSGGVGANVLTF.